A single sample is the source of the 2 T cell receptor beta chains below, sequenced in a study of beta chain features in type 1 diabetes. TCRB transcripts that were expressed got sequenced, as all of the isolated RNA had been reverse transcribed. The method was immunoSEQ multiplex PCR; TCRdb's version includes in-frame clones alone and lacks a portion of them. The sample contains nearly 250,000 clones, roughly an eighth of which appear only once. The sequencing sample was made of naive CD4+ T cells from blood. These receptors all come from a woman aged 40 to 50 in good health.

This clone was observed a few times. The chain employs TRBV18 and TRBJ1-2; a weak D match, TRBD1 (6 bases). Germline CDR1 KGHSH, CDR2 LQKENI. The ends were cut back, 4 bases at V and 3 bases at J, with 18 bases in the middle. CDR3 length equals 16 residues. CDR3 nucleotide sequence: TGTGCCAGCTCACGGGCCAGGGGCCAGGACTACTATGGCTACACCTTC. It translates to CASSRARGQDYYGYTF.

CDR3 loop: CASSPEGGLAGYGYTF. DNA for the CDR3: TGTGCCAGCAGCCCCGAGGGGGGGCTAGCAGGCTATGGCTACACCTTC. The chain combines TRBV9 with TRBJ1-2, with D maybe TRBD1 (6 bases). The CDR3 spans 16 residues. V was trimmed by 4 bases and J by 4 bases, leaving 20 bases between them. Germline V gene sequence: CDR1 SGDLS, CDR2 YYNGEE.